One sample yielded the 14 T cell receptor beta chains listed below, sequenced in a study of cytomegalovirus exposure and HLA in healthy donors. Sequencing used immunoSEQ multiplex PCR; TCRdb keeps in-frame clones, though not all of them. The sample has around 63,000 clones, about 95% seen once. Sequencing was carried out using PBMCs. These receptors all stem from a woman younger than 35 in good health and CMV-seronegative.

The rearrangement uses TRBV27 and TRBJ1-5, with a weak D call TRBD1 (6 bases). Deletions cut 5 bases from V and 0 bases from J, with 17 bases between. Germline CDR1 is MNHEY and CDR2 is SMNVEV (reference sequence). There are 17 residues in the CDR3. The DNA for the CDR3 is TGTGCCAGCAGTCCTGCTGGGGCAGGGGTTAGCAATCAGCCCCAGCATTTT. Amino acids: CASSPAGAGVSNQPQHF.

This sequence joins TRBV18 and TRBJ2-7; 11 positions agree with TRBD1. V dropped 2 bases and J dropped 5; count of bases not matched to a gene: 8. Germline V gives CDR1 KGHSH, CDR2 LQKENI. This CDR3 region has 16 residues. The CDR3 loop reads CASSPRGQGVVHEQYF. The CDR3 nucleotides read TGTGCCAGCTCACCAAGGGGACAGGGGGTTGTCCACGAGCAGTACTTC.

This clone was seen only once. This rearrangement joins TRBV4-3 to TRBJ2-1, with 12 bases identical to TRBD2. This CDR3 contains 15 residues. J gave up 8 bases and V 1 base, and 3 bases lay outside the gene matches. Germline V gives CDR1 LGHNA, CDR2 YSLEER. CDR3 amino acids: CASSQGTSGTDEQFF. As DNA, the CDR3 is TGCGCCAGCAGCCAAGGGACTAGCGGGACGGATGAGCAGTTCTTC.

V and J are TRBV2 and TRBJ2-7, with unresolved D. Trimming pared 5 bases from V and 0 bases from J, leaving 14 bases between. CDR3 length: 15 residues. Germline V gives CDR1 SNHLY, CDR2 FYNNEI. The CDR3 region is CASSRFSRSSYEQYF. The CDR3 coding sequence is TGTGCCAGCAGTCGGTTCTCAAGGAGCTCCTACGAGCAGTACTTC.

The chain joins TRBV13 to TRBJ2-7; 8 bases align to TRBD1. The germline V gene has CDR1 PRHDT and CDR2 FYEKMQ (reference sequence). With V trimmed by 0 bases and J by 0 bases, 7 bases remained unmatched. The CDR3 covers 17 residues. CDR3 amino acids: CASSLGFGTGDSYEQYF. The CDR3 DNA is TGTGCCAGCAGCTTAGGTTTCGGGACAGGCGACTCCTACGAGCAGTACTTC. The full variable domain, in which reference TRBV13 and TRBJ2-7 provide the parts outside the CDR3, is AAGVIQSPRHLIKEKRETATLKCYPIPRHDTVYWYQQGPGQDPQFLISFYEKMQSDKGSIPDRFSAQQFSDYHSELNMSSLELGDSALYFCASSLGFGTGDSYEQYFGPGTRLTVT.

The rearrangement uses TRBV19 and TRBJ2-1; 10 nucleotides align to TRBD1. Trimming removed 5 bases from V and 9 bases from J; junction bases left unmatched: 10. CDR3 size: 15 residues. From germline, CDR1 is LNHDA and CDR2 SQIVND (reference sequence). The CDR3 reads CASSPQGQGLGEQFF. DNA of the CDR3: TGTGCCAGTAGTCCGCAGGGACAGGGGTTGGGTGAGCAGTTCTTC.

The chain uses TRBV5-6 and TRBJ1-5; D remains ambiguous. Germline CDR1 and CDR2: SGHDT and YYEEEE. The CDR3 is 14 residues long. The ends were cut back, 4 bases at V and 6 bases at J, with 14 bases in the middle. The CDR3 region is CASSLSNRGQPQHF. The CDR3 nucleotides read TGTGCCAGCAGCCTGTCTAATCGGGGTCAGCCCCAGCATTTT.

The chain carries TRBV5-4 and TRBJ2-3; 10 bases align to TRBD1. Germline V CDR1 and CDR2: SGHNT, YYREEE (reference sequence). This CDR3 is 15 amino acids long. Trimming took 0 bases from V and 6 from J; bases not matched to a gene: 4. In DNA form, the CDR3 reads TGTGCCAGCAGCTTGGGGGACAGGGGTGTCGATACGCAGTATTTT. The encoded protein is CASSLGDRGVDTQYF.

The rearrangement joins TRBV21-1 to TRBJ2-3; TRBD1, the D gene given by the table, was not confirmed from the DNA. TRBV21-1 is recorded as a pseudogene. The CDR3 consists of 14 residues. The CDR3 loop reads CASTLYRRTDTQYF. The CDR3 coding sequence is TGTGCCAGCACCCTGTACAGGCGCACAGATACGCAGTATTTT.

The V gene is TRBV7-9, the J gene TRBJ2-3; unclear D gene. The CDR3 consists of 18 residues. Germline V lookup: CDR1 SEHNR, CDR2 FQNEAQ (reference sequence). V lost 5 bases to trimming and J lost 6 bases, with 27 bases between them. CDR3 nucleotide sequence: TGTGCCAGCAGCCCTCAGAGGTTTGGGTTAGACGGTTTCGATACGCAGTATTTT. This codes for CASSPQRFGLDGFDTQYF.

The V and J genes are TRBV5-1 and TRBJ2-1, with no clear D. The CDR3 loop spans 15 amino acids. The V end lost 0 bases, the J end lost 5 bases, and 12 bases lay between the germline ends. Per the germline V gene, CDR1 is SGHRS and CDR2 is YFSETQ. The CDR3 DNA follows: TGCGCCAGCAGCTTGGTGGCTGGCCCCGACAATGAGCAGTTCTTC. Amino acids: CASSLVAGPDNEQFF.

The chain carries TRBV23-1 and TRBJ2-7, with D possibly TRBD1 on 5 matching bases. TRBV23-1 counts as an open reading frame of uncertain function. The ends were cut back, 4 bases at V and 4 bases at J, with 11 bases in the middle. The CDR3 is made up of 13 amino acids. Written as DNA, the CDR3 is TGCGCCAGCAGTCCGACAGAGCCATACGAGCAGTACTTC. Its translation is CASSPTEPYEQYF.

Turning to this clone: Other DNA sequences in this specimen translate into the identical CDR3. The V and J genes are TRBV7-9 and TRBJ2-2, with D unresolved. V dropped 5 bases and J dropped 1 base, with 11 bases sitting between them. The CDR3 spans 15 residues. The germline gives CDR1 SEHNR, CDR2 FQNEAQ (reference sequence). The CDR3 DNA is TGTGCCAGCAGCCCTCGTGGCGGGAACACCGGGGAGCTGTTTTTT. Translating gives CASSPRGGNTGELFF. Filled out from reference TRBV7-9 and TRBJ2-2, the complete variable domain reads DTGVSQNPRHKITKRGQNVTFRCDPISEHNRLYWYRQTLGQGPEFLTYFQNEAQLEKSRLLSDRFSAERPKGSFSTLEIQRTEQGDSAMYLCASSPRGGNTGELFFGEGSRLTVL.

J is TRBJ1-1 and V is TRBV2, with D perhaps matching TRBD1 (6 bases). Germline CDR1 and CDR2: SNHLY and FYNNEI. Trimming left V 5 bases short and J 2 bases short, with 15 bases between. This CDR3 is built from 15 residues. CDR3 nucleotide sequence: TGTGCCAGCAGTTCGACAGGACCGAAAAACACTGAAGCTTTCTTT. Amino acid sequence: CASSSTGPKNTEAFF.